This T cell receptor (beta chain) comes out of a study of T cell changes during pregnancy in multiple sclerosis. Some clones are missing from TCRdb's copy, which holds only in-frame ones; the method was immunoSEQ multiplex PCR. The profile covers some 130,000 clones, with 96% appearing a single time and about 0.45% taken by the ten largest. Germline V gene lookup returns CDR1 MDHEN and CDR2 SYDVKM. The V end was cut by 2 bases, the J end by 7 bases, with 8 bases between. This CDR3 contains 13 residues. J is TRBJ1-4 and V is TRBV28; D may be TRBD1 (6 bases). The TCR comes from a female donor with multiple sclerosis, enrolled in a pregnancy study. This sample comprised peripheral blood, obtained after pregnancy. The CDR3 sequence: CASSLGGAEKLFF. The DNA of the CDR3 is TGTGCCAGCAGTTTAGGGGGCGCTGAAAAACTGTTTTTT. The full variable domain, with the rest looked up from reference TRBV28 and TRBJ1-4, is DVKVTQSSRYLVKRTGEKVFLECVQDMDHENMFWYRQDPGLGLRLIYFSYDVKMKEKGDIPEGYSVSREKKERFSLILESASTNQTSMYLCASSLGGAEKLFFGSGTQLSVL.